This T cell receptor beta chain was recorded in a study of blood T cell repertoires in COVID-19. The assay was immunoSEQ multiplex PCR, and TCRdb's table has in-frame clones only and misses some. The sample includes around 200,000 clones, around 85% of them seen just once. The germline CDR1 and CDR2 sequences are MGHRA and YSYEKL. The length of the CDR3 is 14 residues. V lost 5 bases and J lost 1; bases outside the gene matches: 1. The sequencing sample was made of PBMCs or T cells enriched from blood (not recorded which). The clonotype originates from a man in his forties who had recovered from COVID-19. The chain uses TRBV4-1 and TRBJ2-3, with 9 bases that match TRBD1. Written as DNA, the CDR3 is TGCGCCAGCAGCAGGGACAGGGGCACAGATACGCAGTATTTT. It encodes CASSRDRGTDTQYF.